This entry features one TCR beta chain sequence. What this receptor recognizes is not known. Base qualities are not provided; no much larger clone lies one nucleotide away. This sample is drawn from a study of blood T cell repertoires in COVID-19 (dated by TCRdb to 2020 to 2021). Looking at the study overall: Samples covering the acute and convalescent phases of COVID-19 were provided by collaborators in the United States, Italy and Spain. The prospective study material was composed of cDNA or gDNA derived from T cells, B-cell-depleted T cells, or PBMCs. The dataset comprised deeply sampled blood TCRbeta repertoires from subjects exposed to, actively infected with, or recovered from COVID-19. The repertoires were made available in a free public database intended to serve as a resource for research on the immune response to SARS-CoV-2. Samples were obtained from the ongoing ImmuneRACE study (first 160 participants) and from some 1,300 subjects provided by 6 global collaborators. Sample metadata almost always included a de-identified subject ID, COVID-19 status, age in years and sex. Where HLA class I and class II types were available, the types were taken from metadata supplied by the sample provider, not from assay-based typing.

The research as a whole found: Clinical and demographic metadata were provided uncurated, with the amount varying by source and participant.

Each collaborating institution followed its own protocols to collect whole blood in K2EDTA tubes. Collaborator samples were shipped for TCRbeta analysis as frozen whole blood, isolated PBMCs, or DNA extracted from either sample type. The CDR3 measures 14 amino acids from cysteine to phenylalanine. Of the read, only the CDR3 DNA is kept; its 42 bases are in frame from base 1. For CDR1 and CDR2, the germline V gene (reference sequence) lists LGHDT and YNNKEL. Trimming costs V 4 bases and J 0 bases, and their ends lie 9 bases apart. The immunoSEQ Assay, a bias-controlled multiplex PCR, was used to amplify TCRbeta CDR3 regions from genomic DNA. The study's processing was this. Nucleated cell counts per sample were estimated from amplification of reference gene primers within the assay. Sequence reads were collapsed and filtered to measure the absolute abundance of every unique TCRbeta CDR3 rearrangement. For each sample, productive Simpson clonality was calculated by taking the square root of Simpson's diversity index across productive rearrangements. TCRdb's version of the immuneACCESS table is confined to in-frame rearrangements and falls short of the full clone set. An unresolved V gene accounts for under half of the shortfall where checked; the remainder is of unknown origin. For V, J and clone size, that table is used; D and trimming come from the DNA. The sample table holds 300,000 or so clones, of which approximately 90% were seen once. The top ten clones comprise roughly 3.9% of the sample.

Sequencing was carried out using peripheral blood. Recombination connected TRBV3-1 (or the pseudogene TRBV3-2) to TRBJ1-2; D gene: possibly TRBD1, on 6 matching bases. The origin of this receptor is a woman in her 40s with acute or convalescent COVID-19. The DNA is as follows: TGTGCCAGCAGCCCAACAGGGACTAACTATGGCTACACCTTC. Its amino acids are CASSPTGTNYGYTF.